Below are 15 T cell receptor beta chains sequenced from a single sample in a study of shared T cell receptors in the human thymus. The data were produced by immunoSEQ multiplex PCR, yet TCRdb's version contains in-frame clones alone and is incomplete. Of about 660,000 clones listed, around 87% were seen once; the top ten hold 0.0095% to 0.012%. This sample also appeared in a second study, on human thymus T cells.

The sequenced material came from thymocytes. The source is a boy in the first two years of life with a congenital heart defect.

J is TRBJ1-5 and V is TRBV7-9; a weak D match, TRBD1 (5 bases). The V and J ends lost 2 bases and 1 base respectively, with 6 bases between them. This CDR3 region has 14 residues. Germline V gene data show CDR1 as SEHNR and CDR2 as FQNEAQ (reference sequence). The CDR3 coding sequence is TGTGCCAGCAGCTTAAAGGGGAGCAATCAGCCCCAGCATTTT. Translation: CASSLKGSNQPQHF. Full variable domain (remainder filled in from reference TRBV7-9 and TRBJ1-5): DTGVSQNPRHKITKRGQNVTFRCDPISEHNRLYWYRQTLGQGPEFLTYFQNEAQLEKSRLLSDRFSAERPKGSFSTLEIQRTEQGDSAMYLCASSLKGSNQPQHFGDGTRLSIL.

The chain combines TRBV6-5 with TRBJ1-4; 7 bases line up with TRBD1. Germline CDR1 and CDR2: MNHEY and SVGAGI. Trimming removed 6 bases from V and 2 bases from J; junction bases left unmatched: 3. This CDR3 has 14 amino acids. CDR3 bases: TGTGCCAGCAGCTCGGGACAGACTAATGAAAAACTGTTTTTT. As protein: CASSSGQTNEKLFF.

The genes are TRBV27 and TRBJ2-1; TRBD2 matches 14 bases. J lost 7 bases, V lost 1 base, and 6 bases had no gene match. This CDR3 is 17 amino acids long. From germline, CDR1 is MNHEY and CDR2 SMNVEV (reference sequence). CDR3 nucleotide sequence: TGTGCCAGCAGTTTATTACCCTGGACTAGCGGGAGGAATGAGCAGTTCTTC. This gives the protein CASSLLPWTSGRNEQFF.

The J gene is TRBJ1-1, the V gene TRBV6-5; no reliable D call. Germline loops: CDR1 MNHEY, CDR2 SVGAGI. The CDR3 has 15 residues. With 3 bases removed from V and 5 bases from J, the gap between germline ends came to 16 bases. The CDR3 sequence is CASSYRRREKTEAFF. DNA of the CDR3: TGTGCCAGCAGTTATCGTCGACGGGAAAAAACTGAAGCTTTCTTT.

The rearrangement uses TRBV7-4 and TRBJ1-2; unclear D gene. The CDR3 is 12 amino acids. With 5 bases removed from V and 7 bases from J, the gap between germline ends came to 11 bases. CDR1 SGHVT and CDR2 SQSDAQ come from the germline V gene. The CDR3 reads CASSPRLGGYTF. DNA for the CDR3: TGTGCCAGCAGCCCCAGACTGGGTGGCTACACCTTC.

The chain carries TRBV6-5 and TRBJ2-1; TRBD2 aligns across 7 bases. This CDR3 comprises 16 residues. V lost 3 bases, J lost 0 bases, and 5 bases stayed unmatched. Looked up from germline, CDR1 is MNHEY and CDR2 is SVGAGI. Here the CDR3 DNA reads TGTGCCAGCAGTTATGAGGGCGGGGGCTCCTACAATGAGCAGTTCTTC. Residues: CASSYEGGGSYNEQFF.

The V call is TRBV5-6, the J call TRBJ2-4, with 12 positions matching TRBD2. The CDR3 consists of 19 residues. Germline trimming cut 0 bases from V and 1 base from J; bases unmatched to any gene: 8. CDR1 and CDR2 from the germline V gene are SGHDT and YYEEEE. The CDR3 region is CASSLEPSGREGAKNIQYF. In nucleotides, the CDR3 is TGTGCCAGCAGCTTGGAGCCTAGCGGGAGGGAGGGGGCCAAAAACATTCAGTACTTC. Combining the CDR3 with reference TRBV5-6 and TRBJ2-4 gives the whole variable domain DAGVTQSPTHLIKTRGQQVTLRCSPKSGHDTVSWYQQALGQGPQFIFQYYEEEERQRGNFPDRFSGHQFPNYSSELNVNALLLGDSALYLCASSLEPSGREGAKNIQYFGAGTRLSVL.

The count of this clone is one. The sample holds other DNA sequences that translate to the same CDR3. The gene calls are TRBV10-1 and TRBJ1-5, with D possibly being TRBD1 (6 bases). The CDR3 contains 13 residues. In germline, CDR1 is WNHNN, CDR2 SYGVQD (reference sequence). Trimming cost V 3 bases and J 4 bases, with 7 bases left between them. CDR3 residues: CASSDQGNQPQHF. The CDR3 DNA is TGCGCCAGCAGTGACCAGGGGAATCAGCCCCAGCATTTT.

This clone has more than one count but fewer than ten. This rearrangement joins TRBV5-4 to TRBJ1-4, with TRBD1 matching over 9 bases. The V and J ends lost 3 bases and 0 bases, in that order; junction bases with no gene match: 12. There are 19 residues in the CDR3. Germline CDR1 and CDR2: SGHNT and YYREEE (reference sequence). CDR3 sequence (DNA): TGTGCCAGCAGCTGGAGCCCGGGACAGGGCAATCCAACTAATGAAAAACTGTTTTTT. Translation gives CASSWSPGQGNPTNEKLFF.

This clone was seen once. The J gene is TRBJ1-5, the V gene TRBV15, with a possible D match to TRBD1 (5 bases). Per the germline V gene, CDR1 is LNHNV and CDR2 is YYDKDF (reference sequence). This CDR3 contains 18 residues. The germline V and J ends were trimmed by 8 bases and 0 bases, with 23 bases remaining between them. CDR3 sequence (DNA): TGTGCCACCCGACGATTTAAGGGGAACATCGATAGCAATCAGCCCCAGCATTTT. Protein: CATRRFKGNIDSNQPQHF.

The chain carries TRBV5-1 and TRBJ2-3; D possibly corresponds to TRBD1 (5 bases). The CDR3 is 16 amino acids. V was clipped by 0 bases and J by 2 bases, with 13 bases between them. Germline V lookup: CDR1 SGHRS, CDR2 YFSETQ. Written as DNA, the CDR3 is TGCGCCAGCAGCTTGGATCCCCGACAGTCCACAGATACGCAGTATTTT. Translated, it gives CASSLDPRQSTDTQYF.

The V and J genes are TRBV2 and TRBJ1-2; D gene uncertain. The CDR3 runs to 14 residues. V was clipped by 6 bases and J by 4 bases, with 15 bases between them. Germline V gene data show CDR1 as SNHLY and CDR2 as FYNNEI. The CDR3 DNA follows: TGTGCCAGCAGAGCGTATGCGGGCGGCTATGGCTACACCTTC. Its translation: CASRAYAGGYGYTF.

The CDR3 sequence: CATSVRTSVQETQYF. CDR3 bases: TGTGCCACCAGCGTCAGGACTAGCGTACAAGAGACCCAGTACTTC. This rearrangement joins TRBV15 to TRBJ2-5, with TRBD2 identical over 9 bases. The V gene's germline CDR1 is LNHNV and CDR2 YYDKDF (reference sequence). The ends lost 5 bases at V and 2 bases at J; junction bases unmatched: 6. This CDR3 spans 15 amino acids.

In the case of this clone: Other DNA sequences in this specimen translate into the identical CDR3. J is TRBJ1-1 and V is TRBV7-9; no clear D gene. V was cut by 0 bases and J by 1 base, with 6 bases left in between. The CDR3 loop spans 14 amino acids. Germline V gene sequence: CDR1 SEHNR, CDR2 FQNEAQ (reference sequence). The CDR3 is CASSLAGGNTEAFF. In DNA, the CDR3 is TGTGCCAGCAGCTTAGCAGGCGGGAACACTGAAGCTTTCTTT.

CDR3 amino acids: CSAIKETQYF. The CDR3 nucleotides read TGCAGTGCTATAAAAGAGACCCAGTACTTC. The V call is TRBV20-1, the J call TRBJ2-5; D not certain. The CDR3 totals 10 residues. Per germline, CDR1 DFQATT and CDR2 SNEGSKA (reference sequence). V shed 4 bases and J shed 3 bases, with 3 bases lying between them.